This T cell receptor beta chain was identified during a study of T cell responses to AZD1222 COVID-19 vaccine. Study summary: Second-dose recipients at about 4 or about 12 weeks were treated as one pooled group. Findings and limits, study-wide: Females outnumbered males among donors, who were mostly white British; clonal diversity was possibly underestimated. No day 14 peak samples; only post-peak repertoires were characterized.

The CDR3 is 15 residues long. V shed 3 bases and J 6 bases; nucleotides not matched to a gene: 3. From germline, CDR1 is KGHSH and CDR2 LQKENI. A note on this clone: Antigen unknown.

Profiling relied on immunoSEQ multiplex PCR, and the TCRdb table lists in-frame clones only, not all of them. The top ten hold roughly 4.5% of the sample, which has about 130,000 clones, approximately 90% seen once. The sequence was collected from an adult in good health. This chain links TRBV18 with TRBJ1-5; 12 nucleotides agree with TRBD1. The source was peripheral blood, collected on day 0 of AZD1222 vaccination. The CDR3 spells CASSPGQGAGQPQHF. The DNA of the CDR3 is TGTGCCAGCTCACCGGGACAGGGGGCCGGTCAGCCCCAGCATTTT.